This TCR beta chain emerged from a study of shared clonotypes between healthy human individuals. Across the study: Aged 18 to 49, the donors were a couple of women and three men.

The donors, all of them Caucasian adults, lived in Nashville, Tennessee. A word on this clone: No antigen is known for it.

Study-wide points: The rarefaction results pointed to incomplete sorted-subset sequencing despite large depth.

The CDR3 length is 15 residues. The germline gives CDR1 MDHEN, CDR2 SYDVKM. V lost 4 bases, J lost 5 bases, and 8 bases stayed unmatched. Running of the assay took place at deep level. Sequencing used immunoSEQ multiplex PCR; TCRdb keeps in-frame clones, though not all of them. The table includes 2 million to 2.5 million clones, over 85% detected once. The genes are TRBV28 and TRBJ1-1; 9 nucleotides align to TRBD1. This TCR was recovered from a man between 18 and 35 years old in good health. Some clones in this sample may be carry-over from other donors' samples. Sequencing used naive CD4+ T cells from PBMCs. Subset: CD45RA+ positively selected. The DNA for the CDR3 is TGTGCCAGCAGTTCCACAGGGGGCGGAGGGACTGAAGCTTTCTTT. This translates into CASSSTGGGGTEAFF.